This TCR beta chain appears in the sequencing data of a study of molecular identifiers for immune sequencing clone quantification. Study summary: The replicate experiment used RNA from roughly 21,000 or 96,000 naive CD8 cells. This RNA was split into five aliquots, and four of them were sequenced.

Bulk libraries came from a prior protocol with listed TCR primers. TCRdb called the PCR reads again in MiXCR, with one record for every CDR3 protein. The profile shows about half a million distinct CDR3 sequences, around 21% of them singletons. The germline V gene encodes CDR1 LGHNA and CDR2 YSLEER. The CDR3 contains 14 residues. V was shortened by 1 base and J by 3 bases, with 10 bases between the two germline ends. This clonotype appeared a few times. Its antigen is as yet unknown. Using a CD8+CD4-CCR7+CD45RA+ phenotype, naive CD8 T cells were sorted. General study points: Clones above 20 RNA copies contained over 97% of effector molecules but under 1% of naive ones.

This receptor was obtained from a human donor in good health. Some libraries in this study had Jurkat cell RNA spiked in. The sequenced sample was naive CD8+ T cells from blood, with Jurkat cell RNA spiked in. As to subset: FACS-sorted CD8+CD4-CCR7+CD45RA+ naive T cells. This chain uses TRBV4-3 with TRBJ2-7; TRBD1 is a possible D gene (6 bases). The CDR3 DNA follows: TGCGCCAGCAGCCAAGCTAAGGACAGCTACGAGCAGTACTTC. Its protein is CASSQAKDSYEQYF.